Listed below are T cell receptor beta chains from one sample, sequenced in a study of T cell responses to AZD1222 COVID-19 vaccine. Clones were read by immunoSEQ multiplex PCR, and TCRdb kept only the in-frame ones, dropping some. This sample has more than 250,000 clones, with just over 90% found just once. The source was peripheral blood, collected on day 0 of AZD1222 vaccination. These receptors originate from an adult in good health. Each CDR3 is given with its conserved first and last residue. A D gene is named only where the DNA matches it firmly. Rows give clone size only sometimes, using once, few, many, or a class for an expanded clone.

CDR3 protein | CDR3 DNA | clone size | J gene | D gene | V gene
CASSLPRVAGEGEQFF | TGCGCCAGCAGCTTGCCGAGGGTAGCGGGAGAGGGTGAGCAGTTCTTC | - | TRBJ2-1 | TRBD2 | TRBV5-1
CASSPSDTNTEAFF | TGTGCCAGCAGTCCCTCGGACACGAACACTGAAGCTTTCTTT | - | TRBJ1-1 | - | TRBV27
CASRGQGVGNTIYF | TGTGCCAGTAGGGGACAGGGGGTCGGAAACACCATATATTTT | - | TRBJ1-3 | TRBD1 | TRBV19
CASSEAERGGYTF | TGTGCCAGCAGTGAAGCGGAAAGGGGTGGCTACACCTTC | - | TRBJ1-2 | - | TRBV6-1
CATSDSRGEQYF | TGTGCCACCAGTGATTCCAGGGGCGAGCAGTACTTC | - | TRBJ2-7 | - | TRBV24-1
CASSPGGGQPQHF | TGTGCCAGCAGCCCAGGAGGGGGTCAGCCCCAGCATTTT | - | TRBJ1-5 | - | TRBV5-6
CAWSETGGRGNEKLFF | TGTGCCTGGAGTGAGACAGGGGGCCGGGGTAATGAAAAACTGTTTTTT | - | TRBJ1-4 | TRBD1 | TRBV30
CASSPTGGETQYF | TGCGCCAGCAGCCCCACGGGGGGGGAGACCCAGTACTTC | - | TRBJ2-5 | TRBD2 | TRBV4-1
CATSPRAHGEAFF | TGTGCCACCAGCCCCCGGGCCCACGGTGAAGCTTTCTTT | - | TRBJ1-1 | - | TRBV15
CASSTMRDRGYEQYF | TGTGCCAGCAGCACTATGCGAGACAGGGGTTACGAGCAGTACTTC | many | TRBJ2-7 | TRBD1 | TRBV7-9
CASQGTGLGTGELFF | TGTGCCAGCCAAGGCACGGGGTTGGGCACCGGGGAGCTGTTTTTT | - | TRBJ2-2 | - | TRBV25-1
CASSPSQGRYGYTF | TGTGCCAGCTCACCATCCCAGGGGCGCTATGGCTACACCTTC | - | TRBJ1-2 | - | TRBV13
CASSSTGTAITEAFF | TGTGCCAGCTCATCGACCGGGACAGCAATTACTGAAGCTTTCTTT | - | TRBJ1-1 | TRBD1 | TRBV18
CASSLLGRGAYNEQFF | TGTGCCAGCAGCTTATTGGGCAGGGGGGCCTACAATGAGCAGTTCTTC | - | TRBJ2-1 | - | TRBV11-2
CASSELPGGGDEQYF | TGCGCCAGCAGTGAGCTCCCTGGAGGGGGAGACGAGCAGTACTTC | - | TRBJ2-7 | - | TRBV10-1
CASSGDRGIGQPQHF | TGTGCCAGTAGTGGAGACAGGGGGATAGGTCAGCCCCAGCATTTT | - | TRBJ1-5 | TRBD1 | TRBV19